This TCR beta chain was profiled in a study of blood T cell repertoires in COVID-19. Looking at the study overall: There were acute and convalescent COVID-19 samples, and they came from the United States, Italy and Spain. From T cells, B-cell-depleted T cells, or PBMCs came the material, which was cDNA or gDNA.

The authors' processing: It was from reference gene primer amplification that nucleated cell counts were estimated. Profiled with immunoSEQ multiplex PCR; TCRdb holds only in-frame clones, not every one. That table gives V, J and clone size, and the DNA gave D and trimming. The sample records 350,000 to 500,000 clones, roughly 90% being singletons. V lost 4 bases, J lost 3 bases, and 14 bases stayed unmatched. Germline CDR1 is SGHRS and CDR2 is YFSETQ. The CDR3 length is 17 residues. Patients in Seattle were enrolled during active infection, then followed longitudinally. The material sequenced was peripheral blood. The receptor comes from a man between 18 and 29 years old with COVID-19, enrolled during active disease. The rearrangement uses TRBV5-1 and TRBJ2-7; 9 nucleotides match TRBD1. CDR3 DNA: TGCGCCAGCAGCCCTGGACAGGGGCCTGTCCCAGTCTACGAGCAGTACTTC. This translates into CASSPGQGPVPVYEQYF. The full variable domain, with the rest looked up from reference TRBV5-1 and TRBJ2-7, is KAGVTQTPRYLIKTRGQQVTLSCSPISGHRSVSWYQQTPGQGLQFLFEYFSETQRNKGNFPGRFSGRQFSNSRSEMNVSTLELGDSALYLCASSPGQGPVPVYEQYFGPGTRLTVT.